One T cell receptor beta chain is described in this entry. Its antigen is not identified. The data belong to a study of vaccination effects on CD4 cells after COVID-19. The CDR3 loop spans 18 amino acids. CDR1 and CDR2 from the germline V gene are KGHSH and LQKENI. Trimming left V 3 bases short and J 4 bases short, with 24 bases between. Before any sequencing was done, the ViraFEST assay used viral peptide pools to expand antigen-specific CD4+ T cells. Following culture for nine to ten days, CD4+ T cells were isolated. As their vaccination, participants received two doses of either BNT162b2 or mRNA-1273. The healthy vaccine recipients, who had no prior SARS-CoV-2 infection, showed negative nucleocapsid antibodies. TCRdb keeps only in-frame clones here, not all; method: immunoSEQ multiplex PCR. The profile shows tens of thousands of clones, around 74% of them singletons.

The TCR sequence derives from a human donor who received a COVID-19 vaccine. The sequences come from CD4+ T cells from PBMCs cultured with HCoV-229E spike peptides, collected after COVID-19 vaccination. The chain has TRBV18 and TRBJ2-5; D remains ambiguous. In DNA form, the CDR3 reads TGTGCCAGCTCACCCGGCCCCTGGGCCGCGATAGGAATAGAGACCCAGTACTTC. Its translation: CASSPGPWAAIGIETQYF.